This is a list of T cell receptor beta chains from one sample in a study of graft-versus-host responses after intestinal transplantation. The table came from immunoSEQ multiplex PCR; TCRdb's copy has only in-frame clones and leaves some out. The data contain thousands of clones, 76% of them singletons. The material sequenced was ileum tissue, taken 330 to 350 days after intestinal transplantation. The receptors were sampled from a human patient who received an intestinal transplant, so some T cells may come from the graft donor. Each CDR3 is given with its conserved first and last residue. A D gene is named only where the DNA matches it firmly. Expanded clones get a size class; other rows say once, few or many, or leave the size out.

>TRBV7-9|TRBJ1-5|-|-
CASSLDGRPQHF
TGTGCCAGCAGCTTAGATGGGAGGCCCCAGCATTTT
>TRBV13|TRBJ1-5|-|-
CASSLGRELNQPQHF
TGTGCCAGCAGCTTAGGCAGGGAACTCAATCAGCCCCAGCATTTT
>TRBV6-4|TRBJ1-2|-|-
CASSADGGAHYGYTF
TGTGCCAGCAGCGCTGACGGGGGGGCTCACTATGGCTACACCTTC
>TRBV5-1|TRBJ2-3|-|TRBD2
CASMRGGSTDTQYF
TGCGCCAGTATGCGGGGGGGCAGCACAGATACGCAGTATTTT
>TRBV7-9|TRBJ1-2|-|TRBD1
CASSLAGRGLYGYTF
TGTGCCAGCAGCTTAGCAGGCAGGGGGCTCTATGGCTACACCTTC
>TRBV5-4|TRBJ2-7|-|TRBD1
CASSLRQGVHEQYF
TGTGCCAGCAGCTTGAGGCAGGGGGTGCACGAGCAGTACTTC
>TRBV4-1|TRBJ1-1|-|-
CASSQGTDMNTEAFF
TGCGCCAGCAGCCAAGGTACAGATATGAACACTGAAGCTTTCTTT
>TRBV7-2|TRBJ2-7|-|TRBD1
CASSITGGTYEQYF
TGTGCCAGCAGCATAACAGGGGGCACCTACGAGCAGTACTTC
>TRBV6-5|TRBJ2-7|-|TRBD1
CASRKRDRASYEQYF
TGTGCCAGCAGAAAACGGGACAGGGCCTCCTACGAGCAGTACTTC
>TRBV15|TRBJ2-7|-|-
CATSRDRGLGEQYF
TGTGCCACCAGCAGAGACAGGGGATTGGGCGAGCAGTACTTC
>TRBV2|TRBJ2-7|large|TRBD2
CASSGLAGDEQYF
TGTGCCAGCAGTGGGCTAGCGGGAGACGAGCAGTACTTC
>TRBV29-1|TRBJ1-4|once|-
CSGAAQGRGEKLFF
TGCAGCGGTGCTGCCCAGGGGAGAGGTGAAAAACTGTTTTTT
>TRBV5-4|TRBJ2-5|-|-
CASSLKAVQETQYF
TGTGCCAGCAGCTTGAAAGCGGTCCAAGAGACCCAGTACTTC
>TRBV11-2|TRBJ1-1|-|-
CASSLVPDSRNTEAFF
TGTGCCAGCAGCTTAGTCCCCGACAGTCGGAACACTGAAGCTTTCTTT
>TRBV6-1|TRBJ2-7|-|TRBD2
CASSDPTSGGWHGQYF
TGTGCCAGCAGTGACCCAACTAGCGGGGGGTGGCATGGGCAGTACTTC
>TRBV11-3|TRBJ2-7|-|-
CASSPFRDMGFGHCYEQYF
TGTGCCAGCAGCCCTTTCCGGGACATGGGTTTTGGGCACTGCTACGAGCAGTACTTC
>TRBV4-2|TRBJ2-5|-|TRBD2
CASSLGLAGGGQETQYF
TGTGCCAGCAGCCTGGGACTAGCGGGGGGAGGCCAAGAGACCCAGTACTTC
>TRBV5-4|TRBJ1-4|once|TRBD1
CASSGGQGATNEKLFF
TGTGCCAGCAGCGGCGGACAGGGAGCAACTAATGAAAAACTGTTTTTT
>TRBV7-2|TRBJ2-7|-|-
CASSLWGLSSYEQYF
TGTGCCAGCAGCTTATGGGGCTTAAGCTCCTACGAGCAGTACTTC
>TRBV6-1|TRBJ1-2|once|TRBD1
CASSEGLDRGLDGYTF
TGTGCCAGCAGTGAAGGTCTCGACAGGGGGCTTGATGGCTACACCTTC
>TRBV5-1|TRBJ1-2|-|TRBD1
CASSPGQGRRVRGYTF
TGCGCCAGCAGCCCGGGACAGGGTCGGCGGGTTAGGGGCTACACCTTC
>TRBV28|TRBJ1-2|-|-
CASSFADTNYGYTF
TGTGCCAGCAGTTTTGCGGATACTAACTATGGCTACACCTTC
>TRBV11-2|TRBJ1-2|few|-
CASSLEQGPFYGYTF
TGTGCCAGCAGCTTAGAACAGGGACCGTTCTATGGCTACACCTTC
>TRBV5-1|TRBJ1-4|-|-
CASSISGTNEKLFF
TGCGCCAGCAGCATATCCGGGACAAACGAAAAACTGTTTTTT
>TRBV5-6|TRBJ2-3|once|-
CASSFTRALGKNTQYF
TGTGCCAGCAGCTTTACTAGGGCACTTGGTAAGAATACGCAGTATTTT
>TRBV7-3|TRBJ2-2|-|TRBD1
CASSLTGGRNGELFF
TGTGCCAGCAGCCTTACAGGGGGTAGAAACGGGGAGCTGTTTTTT
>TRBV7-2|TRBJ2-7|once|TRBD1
CASSYTGGSYEQYF
TGTGCCAGCAGCTACACAGGGGGCTCTTACGAGCAGTACTTC
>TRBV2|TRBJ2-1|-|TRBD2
CASSETSGLGNEQFF
TGTGCCAGCAGTGAGACTAGCGGCCTTGGGAATGAGCAGTTCTTC
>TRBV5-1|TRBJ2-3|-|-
CASSLGGVDTDTQYF
TGCGCCAGCAGCCTCGGAGGGGTGGACACAGATACGCAGTATTTT
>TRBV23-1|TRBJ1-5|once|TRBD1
CASSHRDRSNQPQHF
TGCGCCAGCAGTCACCGGGACAGGAGCAATCAGCCCCAGCATTTT
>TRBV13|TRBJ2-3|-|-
CASSLTGVDTQYF
TGTGCCAGCAGTCTCACGGGGGTCGATACGCAGTATTTT
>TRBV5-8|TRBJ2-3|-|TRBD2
CASSQTSGVTDTQYF
TGTGCCAGCAGCCAGACTAGCGGGGTCACAGATACGCAGTATTTT
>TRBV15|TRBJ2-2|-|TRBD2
CATSRDREVGELFF
TGTGCCACCAGCAGAGACCGGGAGGTCGGGGAGCTGTTTTTT
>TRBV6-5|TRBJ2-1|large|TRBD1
CASTSGTGDLVEQFF
TGTGCCAGCACCTCCGGGACAGGGGATTTAGTTGAGCAGTTCTTC
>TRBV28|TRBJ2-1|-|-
CASSPGVNEQFF
TGTGCCAGCAGTCCAGGGGTCAATGAGCAGTTCTTC
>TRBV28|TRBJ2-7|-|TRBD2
CASSQVGGTLLAGSREQYF
TGTGCCAGCAGTCAAGTTGGGGGGACCCTTTTAGCGGGGTCTCGGGAGCAGTACTTC
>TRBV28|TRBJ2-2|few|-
CASSFYLGQTTGELFF
TGTGCCAGCAGTTTTTACCTCGGACAGACCACCGGGGAGCTGTTTTTT
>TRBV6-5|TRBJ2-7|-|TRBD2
CASRRLASYEQYF
TGTGCCAGCAGAAGACTAGCGAGCTACGAGCAGTACTTC